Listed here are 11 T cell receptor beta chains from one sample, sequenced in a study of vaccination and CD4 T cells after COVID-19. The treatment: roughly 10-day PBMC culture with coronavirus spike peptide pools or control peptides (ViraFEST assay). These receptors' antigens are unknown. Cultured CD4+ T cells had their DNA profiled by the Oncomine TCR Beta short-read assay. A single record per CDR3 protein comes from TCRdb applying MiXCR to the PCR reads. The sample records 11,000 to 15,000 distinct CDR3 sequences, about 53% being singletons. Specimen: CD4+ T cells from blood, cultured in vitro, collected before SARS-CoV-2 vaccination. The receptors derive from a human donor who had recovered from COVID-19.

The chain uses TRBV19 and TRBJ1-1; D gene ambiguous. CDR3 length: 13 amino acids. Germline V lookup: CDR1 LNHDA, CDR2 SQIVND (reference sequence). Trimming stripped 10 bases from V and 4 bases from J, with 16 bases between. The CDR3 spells CAISWVMGTEAFF. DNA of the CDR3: TGTGCCATCAGCTGGGTAATGGGCACTGAAGCTTTCTTT.

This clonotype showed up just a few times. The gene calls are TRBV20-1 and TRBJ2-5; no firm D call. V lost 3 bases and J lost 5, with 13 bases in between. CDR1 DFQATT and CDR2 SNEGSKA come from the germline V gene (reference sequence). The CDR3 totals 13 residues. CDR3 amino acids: CSASRRRIETQYF. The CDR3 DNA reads TGCAGTGCTAGCCGCAGGCGAATCGAGACCCAGTACTTC.

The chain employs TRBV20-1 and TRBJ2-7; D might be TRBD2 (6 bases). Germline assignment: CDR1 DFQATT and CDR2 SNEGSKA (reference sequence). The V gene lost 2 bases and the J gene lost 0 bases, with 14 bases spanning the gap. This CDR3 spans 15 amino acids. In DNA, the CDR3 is TGCAGTGCTAGAACACAAGGAGGGAGCTCCTACGAGCAGTACTTC. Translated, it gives CSARTQGGSSYEQYF.

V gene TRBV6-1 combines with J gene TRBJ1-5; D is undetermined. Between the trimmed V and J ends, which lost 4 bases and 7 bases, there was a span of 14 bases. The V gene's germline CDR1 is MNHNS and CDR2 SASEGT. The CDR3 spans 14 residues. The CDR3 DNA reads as TGTGCCAGCAGTGCATACATATTTGGGCAGCCCCAGCATTTT. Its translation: CASSAYIFGQPQHF.

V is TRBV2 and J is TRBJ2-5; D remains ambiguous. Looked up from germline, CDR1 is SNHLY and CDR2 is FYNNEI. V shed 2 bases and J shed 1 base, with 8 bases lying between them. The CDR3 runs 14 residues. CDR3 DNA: TGTGCCAGCAGTGAAAGCCGGAGCCAAGAGACCCAGTACTTC. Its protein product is CASSESRSQETQYF.

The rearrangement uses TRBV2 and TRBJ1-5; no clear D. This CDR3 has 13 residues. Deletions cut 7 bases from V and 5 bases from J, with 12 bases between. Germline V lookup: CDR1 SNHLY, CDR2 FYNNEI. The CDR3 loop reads CASKTDLHQPQHF. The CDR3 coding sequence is TGTGCCAGCAAAACGGACCTGCATCAGCCCCAGCATTTT. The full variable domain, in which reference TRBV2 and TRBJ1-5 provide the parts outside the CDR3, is EPEVTQTPSHQVTQMGQEVILRCVPISNHLYFYWYRQILGQKVEFLVSFYNNEISEKSEIFDDQFSVERPDGSNFTLKIRSTKLEDSAMYFCASKTDLHQPQHFGDGTRLSIL.

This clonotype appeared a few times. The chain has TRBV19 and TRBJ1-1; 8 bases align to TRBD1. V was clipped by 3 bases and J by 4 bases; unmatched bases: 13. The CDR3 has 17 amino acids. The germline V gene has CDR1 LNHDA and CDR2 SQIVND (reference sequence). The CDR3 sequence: CASSISGGRGLGTEAFF. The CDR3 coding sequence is TGTGCCAGTAGTATTTCAGGGGGCCGCGGATTGGGCACTGAAGCTTTCTTT.

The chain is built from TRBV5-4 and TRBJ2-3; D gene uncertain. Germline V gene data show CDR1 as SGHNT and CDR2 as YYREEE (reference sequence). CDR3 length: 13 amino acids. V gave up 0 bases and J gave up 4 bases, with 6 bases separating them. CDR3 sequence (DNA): TGTGCCAGCAGCTTGGCCTTAGCAGATACGCAGTATTTT. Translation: CASSLALADTQYF.

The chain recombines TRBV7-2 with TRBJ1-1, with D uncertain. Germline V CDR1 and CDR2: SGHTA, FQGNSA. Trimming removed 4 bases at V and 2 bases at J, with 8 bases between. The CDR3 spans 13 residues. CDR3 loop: CASSSTRNTEAFF. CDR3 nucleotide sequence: TGTGCCAGCAGCTCGACCAGAAACACTGAAGCTTTCTTT.

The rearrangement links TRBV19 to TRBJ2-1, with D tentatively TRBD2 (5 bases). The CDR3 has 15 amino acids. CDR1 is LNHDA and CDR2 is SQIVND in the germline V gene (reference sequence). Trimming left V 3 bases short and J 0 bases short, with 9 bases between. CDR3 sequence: CASSMDGGSYNEQFF. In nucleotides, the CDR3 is TGTGCCAGTAGTATGGACGGAGGCTCCTACAATGAGCAGTTCTTC.

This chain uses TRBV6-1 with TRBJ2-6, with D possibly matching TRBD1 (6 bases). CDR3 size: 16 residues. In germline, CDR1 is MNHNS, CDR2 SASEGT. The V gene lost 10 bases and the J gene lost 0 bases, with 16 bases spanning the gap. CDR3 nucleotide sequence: TGTGCCACTCTACAGGGACGGAGCTCTGGGGCCAACGTCCTGACTTTC. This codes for CATLQGRSSGANVLTF.